The 2 T cell receptor beta chains presented below share a single source sample, sequenced in a study of STAT3 mutations in large granular lymphocyte leukemia (dated by TCRdb to about 2019). Study-wide conclusions, independent of this receptor: At least one immunodominant TCRbeta clonotype was present in every T-LGLL patient, and multiple immunodominant subclonotypes appeared in about half of the T-LGLL patients.

These receptors have no known antigen. The protocol used for the library was the immunoSEQ multiplex PCR assay. Here the immuneACCESS table is served through TCRdb, limited to in-frame sequences with V and J called. Missing clones are a known gap in these copies; in checked studies unresolved V genes cover under half, and the rest lacks a known reason. The sample records around 17,000 clones, around four fifths of which are singletons. The ten largest clones add up to 6.5% to 9.5% of the sample. The sequenced sample was peripheral blood mononuclear cells. The receptor set was obtained from a man aged 45-65 years with T-cell large granular lymphocyte leukemia. Some clones in this sample may be carry-over from other donors' samples. The age is the age at diagnosis.

The CDR3 DNA sequence: TGTGCCAGCAGTGAACGGTCAGGGTGGCACGAGCAGTACTTC. Amino acids: CASSERSGWHEQYF. The J gene is TRBJ2-7, the V gene TRBV2; maybe TRBD1 (5 bases). There are 14 residues in the CDR3. From germline, CDR1 is SNHLY and CDR2 FYNNEI. V lost 2 bases and J lost 5, with 13 bases in between.

The gene calls are TRBV23-1 and TRBJ2-2; the D is unclear. TRBV23-1 is an open reading frame whose function is uncertain. V gave up 3 bases and J gave up 6 bases, with 14 bases separating them. This CDR3 comprises 15 residues. In nucleotides, the CDR3 is TGCGCCAGCAGTCACCTTGCATTAAGGCCCGGGGAGCTGTTTTTT. Encoded protein: CASSHLALRPGELFF.